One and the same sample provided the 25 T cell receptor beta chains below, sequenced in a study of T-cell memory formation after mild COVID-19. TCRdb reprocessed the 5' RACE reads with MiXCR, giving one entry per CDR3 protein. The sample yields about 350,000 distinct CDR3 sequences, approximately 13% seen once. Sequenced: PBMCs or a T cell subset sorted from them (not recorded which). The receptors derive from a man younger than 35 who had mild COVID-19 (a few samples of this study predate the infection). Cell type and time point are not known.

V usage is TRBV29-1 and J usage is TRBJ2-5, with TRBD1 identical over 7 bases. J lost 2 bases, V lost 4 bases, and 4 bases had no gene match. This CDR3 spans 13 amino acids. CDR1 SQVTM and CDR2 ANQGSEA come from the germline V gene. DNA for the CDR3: TGCAGCGTTGGGCCAGGGGGTCAAGAGACCCAGTACTTC. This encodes CSVGPGGQETQYF.

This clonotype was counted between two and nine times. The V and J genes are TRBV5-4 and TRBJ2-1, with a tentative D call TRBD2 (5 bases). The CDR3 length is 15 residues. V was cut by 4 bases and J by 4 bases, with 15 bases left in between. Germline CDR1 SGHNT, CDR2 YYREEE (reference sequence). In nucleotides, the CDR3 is TGTGCCAGCAGCCCACCCGGGAAAGGATACAATGAGCAGTTCTTC. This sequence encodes CASSPPGKGYNEQFF.

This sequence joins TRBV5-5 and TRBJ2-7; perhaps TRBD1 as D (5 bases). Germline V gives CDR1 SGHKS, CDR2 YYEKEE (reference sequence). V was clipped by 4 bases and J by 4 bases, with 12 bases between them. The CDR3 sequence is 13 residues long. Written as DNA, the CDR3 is TGTGCCAGCAGCGTGACAGCCACATACGAGCAGTACGTC. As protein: CASSVTATYEQYV.

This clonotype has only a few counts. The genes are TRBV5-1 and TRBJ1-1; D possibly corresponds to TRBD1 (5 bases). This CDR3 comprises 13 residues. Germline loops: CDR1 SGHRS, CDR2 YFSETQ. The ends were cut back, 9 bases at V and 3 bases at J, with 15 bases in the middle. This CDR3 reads CATRMWGDTEAFF. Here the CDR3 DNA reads TGCGCCACCCGCATGTGGGGGGACACTGAAGCTTTCTTT.

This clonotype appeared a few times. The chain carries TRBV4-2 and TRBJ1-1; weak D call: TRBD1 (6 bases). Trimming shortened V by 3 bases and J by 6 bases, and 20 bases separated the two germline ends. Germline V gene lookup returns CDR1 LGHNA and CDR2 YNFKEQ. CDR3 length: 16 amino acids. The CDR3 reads CASSQPGAEKTAEAFF. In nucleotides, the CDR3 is TGTGCCAGCAGCCAGCCAGGGGCGGAAAAAACGGCTGAAGCTTTCTTT.

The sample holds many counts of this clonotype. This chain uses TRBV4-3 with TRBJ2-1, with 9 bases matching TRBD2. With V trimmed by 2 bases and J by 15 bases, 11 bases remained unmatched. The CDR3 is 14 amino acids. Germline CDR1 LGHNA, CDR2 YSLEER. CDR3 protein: CASSQTLGTSSVFF. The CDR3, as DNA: TGCGCCAGCAGCCAAACCCTAGGGACTAGCAGTGTGTTCTTC.

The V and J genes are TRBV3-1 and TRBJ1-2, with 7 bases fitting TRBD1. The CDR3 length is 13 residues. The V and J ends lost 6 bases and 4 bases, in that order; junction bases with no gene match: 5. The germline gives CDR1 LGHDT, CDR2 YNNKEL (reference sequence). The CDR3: CASRATGTYGYTF. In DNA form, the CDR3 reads TGTGCCAGCAGAGCGACAGGGACCTATGGCTACACCTTC.

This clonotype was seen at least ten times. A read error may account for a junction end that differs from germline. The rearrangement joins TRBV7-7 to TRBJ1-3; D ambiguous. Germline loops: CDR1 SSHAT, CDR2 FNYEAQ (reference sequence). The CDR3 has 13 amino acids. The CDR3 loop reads CASSSSSGNTIYF. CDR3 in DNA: TGTGCTAGCAGCTCCTCCTCTGGAAACACCATATATTTT.

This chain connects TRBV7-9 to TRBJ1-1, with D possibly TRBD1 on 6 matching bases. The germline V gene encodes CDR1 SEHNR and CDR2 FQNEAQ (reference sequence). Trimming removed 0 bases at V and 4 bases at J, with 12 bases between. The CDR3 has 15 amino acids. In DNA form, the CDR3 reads TGTGCCAGCAGCTTAGCGTTGGGGGGCCTCACTGAAGCTTTCTTT. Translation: CASSLALGGLTEAFF.

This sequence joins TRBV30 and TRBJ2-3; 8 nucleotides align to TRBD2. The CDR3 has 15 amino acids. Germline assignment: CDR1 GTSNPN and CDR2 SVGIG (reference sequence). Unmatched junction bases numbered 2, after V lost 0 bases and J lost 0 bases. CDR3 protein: CAWSVSGGSTDTQYF. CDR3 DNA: TGTGCCTGGAGTGTAAGCGGGGGTAGCACAGATACGCAGTATTTT.

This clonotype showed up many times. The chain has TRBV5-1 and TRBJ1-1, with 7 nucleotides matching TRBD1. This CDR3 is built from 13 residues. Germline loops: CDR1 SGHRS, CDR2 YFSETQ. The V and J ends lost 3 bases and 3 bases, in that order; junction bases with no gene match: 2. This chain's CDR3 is CASSSQGHTEAFF. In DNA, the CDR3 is TGCGCCAGCAGCTCACAGGGGCACACTGAAGCTTTCTTT.

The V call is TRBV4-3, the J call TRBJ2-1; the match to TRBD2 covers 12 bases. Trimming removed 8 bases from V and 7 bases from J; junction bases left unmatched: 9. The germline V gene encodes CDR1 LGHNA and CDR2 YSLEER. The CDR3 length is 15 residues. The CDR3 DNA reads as TGCGCCAGCTGGCTACTAGCGGGGGGCGGGAATGAGCAGTTCTTC. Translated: CASWLLAGGGNEQFF.

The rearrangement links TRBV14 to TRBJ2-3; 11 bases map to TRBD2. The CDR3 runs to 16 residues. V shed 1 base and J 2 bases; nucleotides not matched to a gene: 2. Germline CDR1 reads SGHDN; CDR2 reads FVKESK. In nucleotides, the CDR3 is TGTGCCAGCAGCCAAGTAGCGGGGGGGTTCACAGATACGCAGTATTTT. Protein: CASSQVAGGFTDTQYF.

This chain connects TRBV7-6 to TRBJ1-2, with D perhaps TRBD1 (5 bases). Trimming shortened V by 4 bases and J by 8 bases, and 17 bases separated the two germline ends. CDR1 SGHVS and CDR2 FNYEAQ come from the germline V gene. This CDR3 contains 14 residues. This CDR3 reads CASSSIDRPSGYTF. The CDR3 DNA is TGTGCCAGCAGCTCGATAGACAGACCTTCGGGCTACACCTTC.

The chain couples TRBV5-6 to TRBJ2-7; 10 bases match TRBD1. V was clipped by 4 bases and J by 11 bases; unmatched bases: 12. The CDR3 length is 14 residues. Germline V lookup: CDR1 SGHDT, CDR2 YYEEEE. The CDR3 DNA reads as TGTGCCAGCAGCCTACCGGGACAGGGGTTAAACGAGTACTTC. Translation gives CASSLPGQGLNEYF.

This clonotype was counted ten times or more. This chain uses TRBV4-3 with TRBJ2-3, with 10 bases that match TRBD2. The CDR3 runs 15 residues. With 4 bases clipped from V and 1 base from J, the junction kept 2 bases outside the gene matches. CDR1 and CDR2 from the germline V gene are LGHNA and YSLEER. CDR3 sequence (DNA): TGCGCCAGCAGCCGAGGACTAGCGGGCACAGATACGCAGTATTTT. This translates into CASSRGLAGTDTQYF.

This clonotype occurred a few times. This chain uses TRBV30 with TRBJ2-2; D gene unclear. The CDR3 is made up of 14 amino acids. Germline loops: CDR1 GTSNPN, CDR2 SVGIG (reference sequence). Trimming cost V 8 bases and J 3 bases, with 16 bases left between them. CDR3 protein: CASYALQYTGELFF. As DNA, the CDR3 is TGTGCCAGTTATGCTCTACAGTACACCGGGGAGCTGTTTTTT.

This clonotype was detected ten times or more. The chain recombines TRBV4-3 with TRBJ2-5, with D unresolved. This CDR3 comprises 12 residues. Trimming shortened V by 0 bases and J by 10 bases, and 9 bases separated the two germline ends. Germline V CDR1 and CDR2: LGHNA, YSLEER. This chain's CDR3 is CASSQDAGIQYF. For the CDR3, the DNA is TGCGCCAGCAGCCAAGATGCAGGTATCCAGTACTTC.

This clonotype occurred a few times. CDR3 amino acids: CASSYGRVGAETQYF. As DNA, the CDR3 is TGTGCCAGCAGTTACGGCAGGGTAGGGGCAGAGACCCAGTACTTC. The gene calls are TRBV6-5 and TRBJ2-5; the D gene is possibly TRBD1 (5 bases). Germline assignment: CDR1 MNHEY and CDR2 SVGAGI. CDR3 length: 15 residues. V gave up 2 bases and J gave up 4 bases, with 14 bases separating them.

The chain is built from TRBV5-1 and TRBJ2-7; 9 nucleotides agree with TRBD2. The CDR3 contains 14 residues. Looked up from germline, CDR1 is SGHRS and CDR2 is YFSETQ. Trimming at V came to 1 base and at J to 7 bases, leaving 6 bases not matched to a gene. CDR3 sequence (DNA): TGCGCCAGCAGCTTGAGTAGCGGGGGTGGAGAGCAGTACTTC. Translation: CASSLSSGGGEQYF.

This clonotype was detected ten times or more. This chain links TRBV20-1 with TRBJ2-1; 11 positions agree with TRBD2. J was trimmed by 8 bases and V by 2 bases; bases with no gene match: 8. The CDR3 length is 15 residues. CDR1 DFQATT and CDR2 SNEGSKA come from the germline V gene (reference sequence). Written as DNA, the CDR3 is TGCAGTGCTAGAATTAGCGGGGGGGCTTGGGATGAGCAGTTCTTC. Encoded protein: CSARISGGAWDEQFF.

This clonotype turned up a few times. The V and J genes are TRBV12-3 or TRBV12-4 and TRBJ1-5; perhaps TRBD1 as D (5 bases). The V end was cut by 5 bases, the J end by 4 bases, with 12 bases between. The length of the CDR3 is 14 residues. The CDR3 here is CASSLQGPNQPQHF. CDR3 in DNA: TGTGCCAGCAGTCTTCAGGGACCAAATCAGCCCCAGCATTTT.

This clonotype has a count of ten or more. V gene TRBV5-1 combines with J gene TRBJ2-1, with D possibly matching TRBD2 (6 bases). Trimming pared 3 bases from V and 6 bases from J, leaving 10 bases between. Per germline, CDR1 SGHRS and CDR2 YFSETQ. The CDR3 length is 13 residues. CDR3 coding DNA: TGCGCCAGCAGCTCGGCCGGGGGCAATGAGCAGTTCTTC. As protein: CASSSAGGNEQFF.

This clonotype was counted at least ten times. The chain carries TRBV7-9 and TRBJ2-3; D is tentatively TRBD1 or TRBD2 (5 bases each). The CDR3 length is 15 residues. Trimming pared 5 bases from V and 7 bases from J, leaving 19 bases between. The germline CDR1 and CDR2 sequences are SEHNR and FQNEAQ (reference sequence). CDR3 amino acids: CASSHTGLRSNTQYF. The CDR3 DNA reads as TGTGCCAGCAGCCATACAGGACTCCGTTCGAATACGCAGTATTTT.

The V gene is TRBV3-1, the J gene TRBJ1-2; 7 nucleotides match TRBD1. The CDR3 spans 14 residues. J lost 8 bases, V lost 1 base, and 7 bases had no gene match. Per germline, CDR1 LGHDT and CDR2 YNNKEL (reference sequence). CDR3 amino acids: CASSQATGYPGYTF. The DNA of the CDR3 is TGTGCCAGCAGCCAAGCGACAGGGTACCCAGGCTACACCTTC. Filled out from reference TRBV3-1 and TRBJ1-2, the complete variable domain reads DTAVSQTPKYLVTQMGNDKSIKCEQNLGHDTMYWYKQDSKKFLKIMFSYNNKELIINETVPNRFSPKSPDKAHLNLHINSLELGDSAVYFCASSQATGYPGYTFGSGTRLTVV.